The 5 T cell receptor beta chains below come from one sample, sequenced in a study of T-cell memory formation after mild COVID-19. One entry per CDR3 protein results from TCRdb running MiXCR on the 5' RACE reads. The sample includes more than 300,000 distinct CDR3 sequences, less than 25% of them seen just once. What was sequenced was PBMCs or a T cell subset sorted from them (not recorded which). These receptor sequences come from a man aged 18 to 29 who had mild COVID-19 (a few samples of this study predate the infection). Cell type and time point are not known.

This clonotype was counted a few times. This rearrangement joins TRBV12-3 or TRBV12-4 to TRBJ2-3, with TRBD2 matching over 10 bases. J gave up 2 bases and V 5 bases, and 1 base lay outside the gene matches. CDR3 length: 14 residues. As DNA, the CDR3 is TGTGCCAGCAGTGGGACTAGCGCCACAGATACGCAGTATTTT. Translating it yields CASSGTSATDTQYF.

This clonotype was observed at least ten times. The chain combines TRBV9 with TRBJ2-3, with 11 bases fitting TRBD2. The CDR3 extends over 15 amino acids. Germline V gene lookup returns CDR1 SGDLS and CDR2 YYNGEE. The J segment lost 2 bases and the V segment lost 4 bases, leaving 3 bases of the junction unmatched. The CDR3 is CASSFSGGATDTQYF. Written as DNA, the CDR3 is TGTGCCAGCAGCTTTAGCGGGGGGGCCACAGATACGCAGTATTTT.

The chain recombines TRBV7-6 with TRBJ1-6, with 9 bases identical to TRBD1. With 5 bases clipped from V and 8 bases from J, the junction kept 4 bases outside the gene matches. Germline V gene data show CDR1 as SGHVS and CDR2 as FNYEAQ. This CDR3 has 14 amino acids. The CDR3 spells CASSPGQGHSPLHF. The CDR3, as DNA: TGTGCCAGCAGCCCGGGACAGGGTCATTCACCCCTCCACTTT.

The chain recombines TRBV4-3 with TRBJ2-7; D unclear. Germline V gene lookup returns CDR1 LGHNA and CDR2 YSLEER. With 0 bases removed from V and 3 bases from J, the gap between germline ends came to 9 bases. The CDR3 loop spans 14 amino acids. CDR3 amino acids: CASSQDMRSYEQYF. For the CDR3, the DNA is TGCGCCAGCAGCCAAGATATGCGGAGCTACGAGCAGTACTTC.

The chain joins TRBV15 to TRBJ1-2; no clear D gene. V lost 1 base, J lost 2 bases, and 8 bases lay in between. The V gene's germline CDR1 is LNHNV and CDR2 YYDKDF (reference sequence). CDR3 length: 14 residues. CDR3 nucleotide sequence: TGTGCCACCAGCAGAGGAGACATAAACTATGGCTACACCTTC. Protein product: CATSRGDINYGYTF. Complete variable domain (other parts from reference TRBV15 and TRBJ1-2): DAMVIQNPRYQVTQFGKPVTLSCSQTLNHNVMYWYQQKSSQAPKLLFHYYDKDFNNEADTPDNFQSRRPNTSFCFLDIRSPGLGDTAMYLCATSRGDINYGYTFGSGTRLTVV.